The next 21 T cell receptor beta chains were all read from a single sample in a study of vaccination and CD4 T cells after COVID-19. The study sequenced cultured CD4+ T cell DNA using the Oncomine TCR Beta short-read assay. Cultures of CD4+ T cells served as the source for extracting genomic DNA. TCRdb re-derived calls from the PCR reads in MiXCR, one entry per CDR3 protein. Of some 9,000 distinct CDR3 sequences detected, roughly 30% appear once; the ten largest clones hold nearly 25%. Their target antigens are unknown. Indicated treatment: approximately nine-day PBMC culture with coronavirus spike peptide pools or control peptides (ViraFEST assay). From the unexposed donor, CD4+ T cells were collected ahead of the COVID-19 pandemic (2011-2018). Sequences were obtained from CD4+ T cells from blood, cultured in vitro. The receptor source for this set is a human donor in good health.

This clonotype appeared a few times. J is TRBJ2-1 and V is TRBV20-1, with D tentatively TRBD1 or TRBD2 (7 bases each). CDR1 and CDR2 from the germline V gene are DFQATT and SNEGSKA (reference sequence). The CDR3 has 15 amino acids. Trimming took 0 bases from V and 6 from J, leaving 15 bases between them. DNA of the CDR3: TGCAGTGCTAGAGATGGGAGGGGGCGCATCAATGAGCAGTTCTTC. Its protein product is CSARDGRGRINEQFF.

The chain combines TRBV11-3 with TRBJ2-2; no clear D. This CDR3 is built from 14 residues. Germline CDR1 SGHNT, CDR2 YENEEA. Between the trimmed V and J ends, which lost 2 bases and 1 base, there was a span of 5 bases. CDR3 region: CASSLRGNTGELFF. In DNA, the CDR3 is TGTGCCAGCAGCTTACGTGGGAACACCGGGGAGCTGTTTTTT.

The chain combines TRBV7-2 with TRBJ2-7, with 8 bases matching TRBD1. Unmatched junction bases numbered 3, after V lost 1 base and J lost 4 bases. Germline lookup yields CDR1 SGHTA and CDR2 FQGNSA. The CDR3 extends over 14 amino acids. The CDR3 DNA reads TGTGCCAGCAGCTTAGACAGGGGGAAGTACGAGCAGTACTTC. This translates into CASSLDRGKYEQYF. Drawing the rest from reference TRBV7-2 and TRBJ2-7, the complete variable domain is GAGVSQSPSNKVTEKGKDVELRCDPISGHTALYWYRQSLGQGLEFLIYFQGNSAPDKSGLPSDRFSAERTGGSVSTLTIQRTQQEDSAVYLCASSLDRGKYEQYFGPGTRLTVT.

Notes on this clonotype: A much larger clone lies one base from this, so it may be a read error. The chain links TRBV12-3 or TRBV12-4 to TRBJ2-7; 7 bases are a match to TRBD2. This CDR3 is built from 12 residues. V lost 6 bases, J lost 3 bases, and 2 bases stayed unmatched. CDR3 bases: TGTGCCAGCAGCAGCGGGAACTACGAGCAGTACTTC. Encoded protein: CASSSGNYEQYF.

V and J are TRBV5-1 and TRBJ2-4; D not resolved. Germline CDR1 reads SGHRS; CDR2 reads YFSETQ. Trimming shortened V by 0 bases and J by 5 bases, and 12 bases separated the two germline ends. There are 15 residues in the CDR3. The CDR3 nucleotides read TGCGCCAGCAGCTTGGTCGGTGGCCGCCAAAACATTCAGTACTTC. Translating it yields CASSLVGGRQNIQYF.

The chain recombines TRBV20-1 with TRBJ2-1, with TRBD2 matching 15 bases. Looked up from germline, CDR1 is DFQATT and CDR2 is SNEGSKA (reference sequence). This CDR3 region has 15 residues. V shed 5 bases, J shed 15 bases, and the junction held 14 bases outside the gene matches. CDR3 in DNA: TGCAGTGCTCGCACCGCCGGGACTAGCGGGAGGCCCCCGTTCTTC. This codes for CSARTAGTSGRPPFF.

The chain links TRBV5-5 to TRBJ1-5, with TRBD1 as a possible D gene (6 bases). CDR1 SGHKS and CDR2 YYEKEE come from the germline V gene (reference sequence). The CDR3 consists of 16 residues. Trimming removed 1 base from V and 0 bases from J, with 11 bases in between. The CDR3, as DNA: TGTGCCAGCAGCTTGATCGGACAGATTAGCAATCAGCCCCAGCATTTT. Translation: CASSLIGQISNQPQHF.

The rearrangement uses TRBV19 and TRBJ2-5, with TRBD2 matching over 9 bases. V shed 5 bases, J shed 5 bases, and the junction held 9 bases outside the gene matches. CDR1 and CDR2 (germline): LNHDA, SQIVND (reference sequence). There are 15 residues in the CDR3. The CDR3 spells CASSGVAGAYETQYF. DNA for the CDR3: TGTGCCAGTAGTGGGGTAGCGGGAGCTTATGAGACCCAGTACTTC. The whole variable domain, filled in from reference TRBV19 and TRBJ2-5, reads DGGITQSPKYLFRKEGQNVTLSCEQNLNHDAMYWYRQDPGQGLRLIYYSQIVNDFQKGDIAEGYSVSREKKESFPLTVTSAQKNPTAFYLCASSGVAGAYETQYFGPGTRLLVL.

This clonotype occurred a few times. The chain couples TRBV19 to TRBJ1-5; no clear D. The CDR3 runs 12 residues. Looked up from germline, CDR1 is LNHDA and CDR2 is SQIVND (reference sequence). Trimming removed 2 bases at V and 4 bases at J, with 3 bases between. The CDR3 spells CASSITNQPQHF. The CDR3 nucleotides are TGTGCCAGTAGTATAACGAATCAGCCCCAGCATTTT.

J is TRBJ1-6 and V is TRBV6-1; 8 bases agree with TRBD1. V shed 6 bases, J shed 8 bases, and the junction held 0 bases outside the gene matches. This CDR3 contains 12 residues. Germline V gives CDR1 MNHNS, CDR2 SASEGT. The CDR3 DNA follows: TGTGCCAGCAGGACAGGGGATTCACCCCTCCACTTT. Its translation: CASRTGDSPLHF.

V and J are TRBV14 and TRBJ2-5; D is undetermined. The V gene lost 6 bases and the J gene lost 4 bases, with 9 bases spanning the gap. This CDR3 region has 12 residues. Germline values: CDR1 SGHDN, CDR2 FVKESK. The DNA of the CDR3 is TGTGCCAGCAGTAGGGTACGAGAGACCCAGTACTTC. Protein product: CASSRVRETQYF.

CDR3 coding DNA: TGTGCCAGCAGTACCCGACGGCGTCGCACAGATACGCAGTATTTT. Residues: CASSTRRRRTDTQYF. V is TRBV28 and J is TRBJ2-3; D uncertain. The CDR3 spans 15 residues. Looked up from germline, CDR1 is MDHEN and CDR2 is SYDVKM. The V end lost 5 bases, the J end lost 1 base, and 13 bases lay between the germline ends.

V and J are TRBV7-8 and TRBJ1-5, with 7 bases identical to TRBD1. V shed 5 bases, J shed 6 bases, and the junction held 10 bases outside the gene matches. Per germline, CDR1 SGHVS and CDR2 FQNEAQ. The CDR3 sequence is 15 residues long. CDR3: CASSTDRSLFQPQHF. CDR3 DNA: TGTGCCAGCAGCACGGACAGGAGCTTATTTCAGCCCCAGCATTTT.

This clonotype rates as medium-sized. The CDR3 region has the DNA TGTGCCAGCAATCCGGGAGTGGTTCCGGATACGCAGTATTTT. Translated: CASNPGVVPDTQYF. V and J are TRBV27 and TRBJ2-3, with TRBD2 as a possible D gene (6 bases). Trimming left V 7 bases short and J 6 bases short, with 17 bases between. The CDR3 is made up of 14 amino acids. Per germline, CDR1 MNHEY and CDR2 SMNVEV (reference sequence).

This chain joins TRBV19 and TRBJ2-5, with 9 bases fitting TRBD1. The V segment lost 1 base and the J segment 1 base; nucleotides outside the gene matches: 7. The germline gives CDR1 LNHDA, CDR2 SQIVND (reference sequence). The CDR3 is 17 amino acids. The CDR3 reads CASSIVFGDRAQETQYF. The CDR3 nucleotides read TGTGCCAGTAGTATAGTCTTCGGGGACAGGGCCCAAGAGACCCAGTACTTC.

This chain joins TRBV18 and TRBJ2-2; D perhaps matches TRBD1 (5 bases). This CDR3 spans 16 amino acids. Trimming took 3 bases from V and 2 from J, leaving 13 bases between them. CDR1 and CDR2 from the germline V gene are KGHSH and LQKENI. CDR3 amino acids: CASSPSDRLNTGELFF. The CDR3 DNA sequence: TGTGCCAGCTCACCCTCCGACAGACTTAACACCGGGGAGCTGTTTTTT.

This clonotype was detected only a few times. The V and J genes are TRBV5-4 and TRBJ1-2, with TRBD1 matching 7 bases. The CDR3 sequence is 13 residues long. In germline, CDR1 is SGHNT, CDR2 YYREEE (reference sequence). V lost 4 bases and J lost 4; bases outside the gene matches: 4. Written as DNA, the CDR3 is TGTGCCAGCAGCGAGACAGGGACCTATGGCTACACCTTC. This sequence encodes CASSETGTYGYTF.

This chain joins TRBV20-1 and TRBJ2-7; D possibly corresponds to TRBD2 (6 bases). In germline, CDR1 is DFQATT, CDR2 SNEGSKA (reference sequence). The ends were cut back, 3 bases at V and 4 bases at J, with 16 bases in the middle. The CDR3 is 14 residues long. CDR3 region: CSARLGGVNYEQYF. The CDR3 region has the DNA TGCAGTGCTAGGTTAGGCGGGGTCAATTACGAGCAGTACTTC.

This chain uses TRBV7-9 with TRBJ2-2; D may match TRBD1 or TRBD2 (5 bases each). This CDR3 has 14 amino acids. Germline V gene data show CDR1 as SEHNR and CDR2 as FQNEAQ (reference sequence). Trimming shortened V by 1 base and J by 7 bases, and 10 bases separated the two germline ends. The CDR3 protein is CASSLEGRDGELFF. The CDR3 coding sequence is TGTGCCAGCAGCTTAGAGGGGAGAGACGGGGAGCTGTTTTTT.

The V and J genes are TRBV6-1 and TRBJ2-7; 7 nucleotides align to TRBD2. Per the germline V gene, CDR1 is MNHNS and CDR2 is SASEGT. The CDR3 runs to 13 residues. V was pared by 10 bases and J by 3 bases, with 9 bases of the junction left unmatched. This chain's CDR3 is CATLAGRGYEQYF. In DNA, the CDR3 is TGTGCCACTCTAGCAGGGAGGGGCTACGAGCAGTACTTC.

This clonotype is medium-sized (0.01 to 0.1%) by share. The genes are TRBV15 and TRBJ1-5, with 12 bases fitting TRBD1. Germline trimming cut 8 bases from V and 6 bases from J; bases unmatched to any gene: 8. The CDR3 runs 15 residues. Germline CDR1 LNHNV, CDR2 YYDKDF (reference sequence). The CDR3 DNA is TGTGCCACCGACCCGGGACAGGGGGCGGGTCAGCCCCAGCATTTT. Translation gives CATDPGQGAGQPQHF. The whole variable domain, filled in from reference TRBV15 and TRBJ1-5, reads DAMVIQNPRYQVTQFGKPVTLSCSQTLNHNVMYWYQQKSSQAPKLLFHYYDKDFNNEADTPDNFQSRRPNTSFCFLDIRSPGLGDTAMYLCATDPGQGAGQPQHFGDGTRLSIL.